This T cell receptor beta chain was identified in a study of blood T cell repertoires in COVID-19. On the study more broadly: Samples of COVID-19 (acute and convalescent) were obtained from the United States, Italy and Spain. The analysed material was cDNA or gDNA that came from T cells, B-cell-depleted T cells, or PBMCs.

The CDR3 is made up of 14 amino acids. The V gene lost 8 bases and the J gene lost 3 bases, with 14 bases spanning the gap. The germline gives CDR1 MDHEN, CDR2 SYDVKM. Cohorts were based on clinical histories the participants reported. In the authors' workflow: Reference gene primers were amplified, and this amplification served to estimate nucleated cell counts. TCRdb's copy holds only in-frame clones and misses some; the assay was immunoSEQ multiplex PCR. The V and J calls and clone size were taken over from that table, and D and trimming were inferred from the DNA. Of 200,000 to 300,000 clones listed, around 88% are singletons.

The origin of this receptor is a woman in her thirties who had recovered from COVID-19. This chain links TRBV28 with TRBJ1-5; no definite D call. The material sequenced was PBMCs or T cells enriched from blood (not recorded which). CDR3 nucleotides: TGTGCCAGCTCCCCAGGCGGGGTCAATCAGCCCCAGCATTTT. Protein: CASSPGGVNQPQHF. Looking up the rest from reference TRBV28 and TRBJ1-5 gives the full variable domain: DVKVTQSSRYLVKRTGEKVFLECVQDMDHENMFWYRQDPGLGLRLIYFSYDVKMKEKGDIPEGYSVSREKKERFSLILESASTNQTSMYLCASSPGGVNQPQHFGDGTRLSIL.